This T cell receptor beta chain was identified during a study of PD-1 blockade in classical Hodgkin lymphoma. The CDR3 consists of 15 residues. Time point here: cycle 4 day 1 (C4D1), after 5 to 7 weeks of nivolumab. All trial patients relapsed after autologous stem cell transplantation. Measured with immunoSEQ multiplex PCR; TCRdb has only the in-frame clones, and not every one. Among roughly 100,000 clones listed, about 93% were seen once. J is TRBJ2-7 and V is TRBV1; the table's D call TRBD2 went unverified against the DNA. TRBV1 is tagged as a pseudogene. The sample in question was peripheral blood mononuclear cells (PBMCs), obtained before the fourth cycle of nivolumab. This sequence was found in a human donor with classical Hodgkin lymphoma. The chain's CDR3 is CTSSQDKGLALEQYF. DNA of the CDR3: TGCACCAGCAGCCAAGATAAAGGACTAGCTCTCGAGCAGTACTTC.